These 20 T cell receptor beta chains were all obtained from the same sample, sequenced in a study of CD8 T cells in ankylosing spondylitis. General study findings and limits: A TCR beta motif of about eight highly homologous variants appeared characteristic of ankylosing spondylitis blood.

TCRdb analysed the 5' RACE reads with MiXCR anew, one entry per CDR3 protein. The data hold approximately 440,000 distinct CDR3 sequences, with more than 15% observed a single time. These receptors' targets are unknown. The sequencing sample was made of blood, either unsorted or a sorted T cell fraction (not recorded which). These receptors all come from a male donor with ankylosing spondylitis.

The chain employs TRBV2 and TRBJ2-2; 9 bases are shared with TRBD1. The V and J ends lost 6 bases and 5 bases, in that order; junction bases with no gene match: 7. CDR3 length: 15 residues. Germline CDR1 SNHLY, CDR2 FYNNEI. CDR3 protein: CASRSQGARTGELFF. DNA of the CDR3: TGTGCCAGCAGGTCACAGGGGGCGCGGACCGGGGAGCTGTTTTTT. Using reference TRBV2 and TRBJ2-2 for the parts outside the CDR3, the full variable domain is EPEVTQTPSHQVTQMGQEVILRCVPISNHLYFYWYRQILGQKVEFLVSFYNNEISEKSEIFDDQFSVERPDGSNFTLKIRSTKLEDSAMYFCASRSQGARTGELFFGEGSRLTVL.

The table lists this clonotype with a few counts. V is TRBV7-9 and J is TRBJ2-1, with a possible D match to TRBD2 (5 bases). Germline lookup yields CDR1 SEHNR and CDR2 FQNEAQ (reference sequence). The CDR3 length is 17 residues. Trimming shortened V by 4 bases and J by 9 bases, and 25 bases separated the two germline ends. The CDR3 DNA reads TGTGCCAGCAGCTCTGATCGGCTAGCCGTCGTTTCTGGTGAGCAGTTCTTC. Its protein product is CASSSDRLAVVSGEQFF. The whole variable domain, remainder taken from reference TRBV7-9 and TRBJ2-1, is DTGVSQNPRHKITKRGQNVTFRCDPISEHNRLYWYRQTLGQGPEFLTYFQNEAQLEKSRLLSDRFSAERPKGSFSTLEIQRTEQGDSAMYLCASSSDRLAVVSGEQFFGPGTRLTVL.

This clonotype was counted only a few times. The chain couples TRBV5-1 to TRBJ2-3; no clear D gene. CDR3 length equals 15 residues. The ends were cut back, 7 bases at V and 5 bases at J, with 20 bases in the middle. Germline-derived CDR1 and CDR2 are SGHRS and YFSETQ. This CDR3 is CASRWSLGSGDTQYF. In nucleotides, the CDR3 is TGCGCCAGCCGGTGGAGCCTAGGCTCAGGAGATACGCAGTATTTT.

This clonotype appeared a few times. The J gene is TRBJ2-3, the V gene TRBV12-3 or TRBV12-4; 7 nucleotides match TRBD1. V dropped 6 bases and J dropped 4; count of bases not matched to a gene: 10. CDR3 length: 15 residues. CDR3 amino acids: CASSQATGWADTQYF. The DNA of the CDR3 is TGTGCCAGCAGCCAAGCGACAGGGTGGGCAGATACGCAGTATTTT.

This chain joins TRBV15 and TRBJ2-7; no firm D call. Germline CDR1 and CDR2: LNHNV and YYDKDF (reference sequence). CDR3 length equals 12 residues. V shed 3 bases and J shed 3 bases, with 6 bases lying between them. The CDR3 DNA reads TGTGCCACCAGCAGGGCTAACTACGAGCAGTACTTC. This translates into CATSRANYEQYF.

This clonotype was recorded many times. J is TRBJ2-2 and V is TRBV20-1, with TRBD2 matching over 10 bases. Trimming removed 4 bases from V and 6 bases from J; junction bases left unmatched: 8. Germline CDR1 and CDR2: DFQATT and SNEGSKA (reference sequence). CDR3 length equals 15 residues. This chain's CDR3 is CSATDSGRSAGELFF. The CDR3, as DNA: TGCAGTGCTACTGATAGCGGGAGGTCGGCCGGGGAGCTGTTTTTT.

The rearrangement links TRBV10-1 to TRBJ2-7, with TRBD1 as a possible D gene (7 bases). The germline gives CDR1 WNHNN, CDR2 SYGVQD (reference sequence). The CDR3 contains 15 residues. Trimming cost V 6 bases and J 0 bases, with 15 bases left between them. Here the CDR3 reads CASSRTGDSSYEQYF. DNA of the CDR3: TGCGCCAGCAGCCGCACAGGGGACTCCTCCTACGAGCAGTACTTC.

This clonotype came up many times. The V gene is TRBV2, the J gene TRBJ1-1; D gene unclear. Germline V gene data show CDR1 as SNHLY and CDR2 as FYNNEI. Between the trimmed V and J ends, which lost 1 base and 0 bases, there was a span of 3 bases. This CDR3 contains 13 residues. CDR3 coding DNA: TGTGCCAGCAGTGAAGATATGAACACTGAAGCTTTCTTT. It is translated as CASSEDMNTEAFF.

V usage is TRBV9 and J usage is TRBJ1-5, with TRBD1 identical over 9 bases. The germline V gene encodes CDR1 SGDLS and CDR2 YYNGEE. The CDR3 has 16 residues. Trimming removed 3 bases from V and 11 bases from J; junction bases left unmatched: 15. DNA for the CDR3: TGTGCCAGCAGCGGTTACCCGGGACAGGGTGCCGAAGCCCAGCATTTT. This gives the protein CASSGYPGQGAEAQHF.

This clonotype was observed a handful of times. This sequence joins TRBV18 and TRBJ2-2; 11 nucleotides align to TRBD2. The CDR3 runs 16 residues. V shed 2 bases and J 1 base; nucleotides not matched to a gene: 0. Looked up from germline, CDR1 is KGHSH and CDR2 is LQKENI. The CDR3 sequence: CASSPGTSGNTGELFF. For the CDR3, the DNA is TGTGCCAGCTCACCAGGGACTAGCGGGAACACCGGGGAGCTGTTTTTT.

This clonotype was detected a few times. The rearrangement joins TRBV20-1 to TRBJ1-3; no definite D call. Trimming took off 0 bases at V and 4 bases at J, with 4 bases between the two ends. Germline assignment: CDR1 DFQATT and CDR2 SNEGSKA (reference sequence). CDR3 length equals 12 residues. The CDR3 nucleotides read TGCAGTGCTAGAGATCAAGGAAACACCATATATTTT. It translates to CSARDQGNTIYF.

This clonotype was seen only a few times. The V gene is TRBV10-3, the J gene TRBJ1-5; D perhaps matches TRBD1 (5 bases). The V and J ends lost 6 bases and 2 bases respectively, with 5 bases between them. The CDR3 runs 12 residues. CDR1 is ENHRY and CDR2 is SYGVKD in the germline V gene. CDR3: CAISRGNQPQHF. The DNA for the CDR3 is TGTGCCATCAGCAGGGGCAATCAGCCCCAGCATTTT.

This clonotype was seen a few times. As DNA, the CDR3 is TGTGCCAGCAGCCTCAGCTGGGACACCGGGGAGCTGTTTTTT. Its protein is CASSLSWDTGELFF. The chain couples TRBV7-9 to TRBJ2-2; D is unresolved. Germline lookup yields CDR1 SEHNR and CDR2 FQNEAQ (reference sequence). The V gene lost 5 bases and the J gene lost 3 bases, with 10 bases spanning the gap. The CDR3 totals 14 residues.

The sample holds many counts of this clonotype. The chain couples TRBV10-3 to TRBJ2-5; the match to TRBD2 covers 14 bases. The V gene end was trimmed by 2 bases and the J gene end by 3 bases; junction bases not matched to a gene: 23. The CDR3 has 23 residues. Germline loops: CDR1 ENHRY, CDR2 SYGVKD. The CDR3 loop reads CAISEPMDRAGTSGRLAKETQYF. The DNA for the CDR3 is TGTGCCATCAGTGAGCCGATGGACAGGGCAGGGACTAGCGGGAGATTAGCGAAAGAGACCCAGTACTTC.

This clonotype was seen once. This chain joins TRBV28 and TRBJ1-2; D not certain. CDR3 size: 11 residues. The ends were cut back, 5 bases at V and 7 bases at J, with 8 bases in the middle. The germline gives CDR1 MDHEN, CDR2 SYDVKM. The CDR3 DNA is TGTGCCAGCAGTCTCATAGGTGGCTACACCTTC. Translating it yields CASSLIGGYTF.

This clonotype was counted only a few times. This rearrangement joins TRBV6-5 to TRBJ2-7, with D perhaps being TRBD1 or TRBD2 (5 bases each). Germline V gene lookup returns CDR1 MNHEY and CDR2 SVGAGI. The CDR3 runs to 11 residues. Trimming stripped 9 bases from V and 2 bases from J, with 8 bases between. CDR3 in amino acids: CASKGPYEQYF. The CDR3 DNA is TGTGCCAGTAAGGGACCCTACGAGCAGTACTTC.

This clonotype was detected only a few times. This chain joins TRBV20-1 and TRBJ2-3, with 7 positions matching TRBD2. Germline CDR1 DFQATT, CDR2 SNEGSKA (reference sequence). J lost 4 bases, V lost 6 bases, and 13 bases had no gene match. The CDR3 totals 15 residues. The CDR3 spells CSARKGRERADTQYF. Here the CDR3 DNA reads TGCAGTGCGAGAAAGGGGCGGGAGAGGGCAGATACGCAGTATTTT.

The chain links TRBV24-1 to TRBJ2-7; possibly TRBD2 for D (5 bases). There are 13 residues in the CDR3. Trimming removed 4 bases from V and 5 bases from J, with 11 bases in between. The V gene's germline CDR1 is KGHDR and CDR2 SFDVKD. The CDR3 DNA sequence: TGTGCCACCAGTGAACCCTCCGGGGACGAGCAGTACTTC. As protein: CATSEPSGDEQYF.

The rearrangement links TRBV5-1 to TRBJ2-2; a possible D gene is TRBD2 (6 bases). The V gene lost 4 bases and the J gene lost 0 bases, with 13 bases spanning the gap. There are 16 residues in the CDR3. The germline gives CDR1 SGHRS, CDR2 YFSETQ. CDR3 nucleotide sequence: TGCGCCAGCAGCCTCCCTAGCGCCGCGAACACCGGGGAGCTGTTTTTT. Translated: CASSLPSAANTGELFF.

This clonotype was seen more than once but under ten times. The CDR3 loop is CASSQPQRKADTQYF. The CDR3 coding sequence is TGTGCCAGCAGCCAGCCTCAACGGAAGGCAGATACGCAGTATTTT. The chain joins TRBV4-2 to TRBJ2-3; D remains ambiguous. The length of the CDR3 is 15 residues. CDR1 is LGHNA, CDR2 YNFKEQ, per germline. The V gene lost 3 bases and the J gene lost 4 bases, with 14 bases spanning the gap.